The T cell receptor beta chain under discussion was sequenced for a study of blood T cell repertoires in COVID-19. Study-wide context: Acute and convalescent COVID-19 samples came from the United States, Italy and Spain.

The CDR3 spans 17 residues. Looked up from germline, CDR1 is SGHDT and CDR2 is YYEEEE. The trim removed 0 bases at V and 9 bases at J, leaving 11 bases unmatched. The table came from immunoSEQ multiplex PCR; TCRdb's copy has only in-frame clones and leaves some out. The sample has about 240,000 clones, 75% to 85% seen once; the top ten hold around 5%. The rearrangement uses TRBV5-6 and TRBJ2-1; 11 bases match TRBD2. Sequencing was carried out using peripheral blood. This receptor was identified in a woman aged 70-85 years with acute or convalescent COVID-19. The CDR3 bases are TGTGCCAGCAGCTTGGTGTCTTGGCTAGCGGGGGGACCTGAGCAGTTCTTC. Encoded protein: CASSLVSWLAGGPEQFF.